This TCR beta chain was profiled in a study of T cells after somatic rescue of genetic block. Only in-frame clones appear in the TCRdb table, and some are missing; sequencing was by immunoSEQ multiplex PCR. The profile covers approximately 71,000 clones, with around 93% appearing a single time and roughly 3% taken by the ten largest. Looked up from germline, CDR1 is MNHEY and CDR2 is SMNVEV (reference sequence). CDR3 length equals 16 residues. V was pared by 5 bases and J by 12 bases, with 14 bases of the junction left unmatched. Sequencing was done on a sample of peripheral blood mononuclear cells (PBMCs). This sequence joins TRBV27 and TRBJ2-1; 12 nucleotides line up with TRBD1. This receptor was obtained from a man aged 35-49 years. The CDR3 DNA reads TGTGCCAGCAGTCCCGCCGGGACAGGGGGCACCTATGGGCAGTTCTTC. The encoded protein is CASSPAGTGGTYGQFF.